One sample yielded the 8 T cell receptor beta chains listed below, sequenced in a study of cytomegalovirus exposure and HLA in healthy donors (dated by TCRdb to the late 2010s). Libraries were built with the immunoSEQ multiplex PCR assay. TCRdb carries this immuneACCESS record with in-frame sequences only. Its versions omit some clonotypes, under half of them owing to an unresolved V gene in the studies checked, with the rest unexplained. For this sample the table gives approximately 65,000 clones, of which 90% to 95% were detected only once. The ten largest make up approximately 5.3% of the sample. The sequencing sample was made of PBMCs. Receptors originate from a man younger than 35 in good health and CMV-seropositive.

The J gene is TRBJ2-1, the V gene TRBV29-1; D is uncertain. CDR1 and CDR2 from the germline V gene are SQVTM and ANQGSEA. Trimming left V 3 bases short and J 6 bases short, with 9 bases between. The CDR3 is 12 amino acids. CDR3: CSVEVGFNEQFF. The CDR3 bases are TGCAGCGTTGAGGTGGGCTTCAATGAGCAGTTCTTC.

The CDR3 sequence: CASSVGAGWVNEQFF. Here the CDR3 DNA reads TGTGCCAGCAGCGTAGGGGCAGGGTGGGTAAATGAGCAGTTCTTC. The V call is TRBV9, the J call TRBJ2-1, with D possibly TRBD1 on 5 matching bases. V was cut by 0 bases and J by 7 bases, with 14 bases left in between. This CDR3 contains 15 residues. CDR1 SGDLS and CDR2 YYNGEE come from the germline V gene.

The chain is built from TRBV5-4 and TRBJ1-4; 7 nucleotides agree with TRBD1. Germline loops: CDR1 SGHNT, CDR2 YYREEE (reference sequence). J gave up 3 bases and V 0 bases, and 5 bases lay outside the gene matches. The CDR3 has 16 amino acids. DNA for the CDR3: TGTGCCAGCAGCTTGGGGGTCGACAGGGCTAATGAAAAACTGTTTTTT. This gives the protein CASSLGVDRANEKLFF. Full variable domain (outside the CDR3, taken from reference TRBV5-4 and TRBJ1-4): ETGVTQSPTHLIKTRGQQVTLRCSSQSGHNTVSWYQQALGQGPQFIFQYYREEENGRGNFPPRFSGLQFPNYSSELNVNALELDDSALYLCASSLGVDRANEKLFFGSGTQLSVL.

This clone has only one observation. This sequence joins TRBV7-3 and TRBJ2-1; D is uncertain. The CDR3 spans 14 residues. Germline values: CDR1 SGHTA, CDR2 FQGTGA. V was clipped by 0 bases and J by 5 bases, with 8 bases between them. The CDR3 spells CASSLTFRDNEQFF. CDR3 coding DNA: TGTGCCAGCAGCTTAACGTTCCGGGACAATGAGCAGTTCTTC.

The chain employs TRBV11-2 and TRBJ2-7; maybe TRBD2 (6 bases). The CDR3 sequence is 12 residues long. V was cut by 1 base and J by 10 bases, with 11 bases left in between. Germline V gives CDR1 SGHAT, CDR2 FQNNGV. CDR3 coding DNA: TGTGCCAGCAGCTTAGGGACGGACTACCAGTACTTC. Encoded protein: CASSLGTDYQYF. Using reference TRBV11-2 and TRBJ2-7 for the parts outside the CDR3, the full variable domain is EAGVAQSPRYKIIEKRQSVAFWCNPISGHATLYWYQQILGQGPKLLIQFQNNGVVDDSQLPKDRFSAERLKGVDSTLKIQPAKLEDSAVYLCASSLGTDYQYFGPGTRLTVT.

CDR3 sequence reads: CASSFAGQGSYEQYF. CDR3 bases: TGTGCCAGCAGTTTCGCGGGACAGGGTTCCTACGAGCAGTACTTC. The rearrangement joins TRBV6-5 to TRBJ2-7, with 9 bases identical to TRBD1. CDR3 length: 15 residues. CDR1 is MNHEY and CDR2 is SVGAGI in the germline V gene. After removal of 4 bases from V and 1 base from J, the junction contained 5 bases not matched to a gene.

Written as DNA, the CDR3 is TGTGCCAGCAGTCCCGTGGGGGGACTCACTGAAGCTTTCTTT. It translates to CASSPVGGLTEAFF. The V and J genes are TRBV27 and TRBJ1-1, with a weak D call TRBD1 (5 bases). Germline values: CDR1 MNHEY, CDR2 SMNVEV (reference sequence). The CDR3 is 14 amino acids. V lost 5 bases, J lost 4 bases, and 14 bases lay in between.

V gene TRBV27 combines with J gene TRBJ2-1; TRBD2 aligns across 8 bases. Per germline, CDR1 MNHEY and CDR2 SMNVEV (reference sequence). CDR3 length equals 16 residues. Trimming cost V 3 bases and J 0 bases; bases outside gene matches: 4. The CDR3 region has the DNA TGTGCCAGCAGTTTGGAGCGGGAGAGCTCCTACAATGAGCAGTTCTTC. Translation gives CASSLERESSYNEQFF.